This T cell receptor beta chain was documented in a study of shared clonotypes between healthy human individuals. TCRdb's table, derived via immunoSEQ multiplex PCR, lists solely in-frame clones and lacks some. The repertoire includes 490,000 or so clones, around 79% of them detected once, and approximately 12% sits in the top ten. Whole-study results and caveats: Only blood samples were collected, and tissue repertoires likely differ.

V lost 0 bases to trimming and J lost 1 base, with 9 bases between them. The CDR3 is made up of 16 amino acids. Germline V gene data show CDR1 as SGHNT and CDR2 as YENEEA. On this clone itself: Its specificity is unknown.

Sequenced sample: PBMCs. This receptor was identified in a woman aged 40 to 50 in good health. Some clones in this sample may be carry-over from other donors' samples. This chain links TRBV11-3 with TRBJ2-2; the D gene is possibly TRBD1 (6 bases). The CDR3, as DNA: TGTGCCAGCAGCTTAGATTGGGGACAGAACACCGGGGAGCTGTTTTTT. Its translation is CASSLDWGQNTGELFF.